The 29 T cell receptor beta chains below all came from one sample that was sequenced in a study of neurological immune-mediated disorders. A single record per CDR3 protein comes from TCRdb applying MiXCR to the 5' RACE reads. The sample holds 90,000 to 150,000 distinct CDR3 sequences, roughly 3.2% seen once. Sequencing was performed on PBMCs. The receptors come from a young woman with multiple sclerosis.

The table lists this clonotype with many counts. The J gene is TRBJ1-2, the V gene TRBV12-3 or TRBV12-4; 10 bases are shared with TRBD1. J lost 3 bases, V lost 6 bases, and 10 bases had no gene match. CDR3 size: 16 residues. CDR3 residues: CASRYNDRGPHYGYTF. The CDR3 DNA reads TGTGCCAGCAGATATAATGACAGGGGGCCGCACTATGGCTACACCTTC.

The sample holds many counts of this clonotype. This rearrangement joins TRBV20-1 to TRBJ1-1, with a possible D match to TRBD1 (5 bases). CDR3 length: 15 amino acids. The germline V gene has CDR1 DFQATT and CDR2 SNEGSKA (reference sequence). The CDR3 DNA reads TGCATCCTTCCGGTAGGGCACGGTGGGAGGGGTGAAGCTTTCTTT. It codes for CILPVGHGGRGEAFF.

This clonotype was seen many times. The chain employs TRBV20-1 and TRBJ2-7; either TRBD1 or TRBD2 may fit D (5 bases each). The length of the CDR3 is 16 residues. V shed 0 bases and J shed 2 bases, with 17 bases lying between them. Germline V gene lookup returns CDR1 DFQATT and CDR2 SNEGSKA (reference sequence). CDR3 nucleotide sequence: TGCAGTGCTAGAGAGACTCGGGGCCTACAGACCTACGAGCAGTACTTC. Its protein is CSARETRGLQTYEQYF.

This clonotype occurred many times. Written as DNA, the CDR3 is TGCAGTGCTAGAGATAATCGGGGACTAGCGATCAACGAGCAGTACTTC. Translation gives CSARDNRGLAINEQYF. This sequence joins TRBV20-1 and TRBJ2-7, with 10 bases aligning to TRBD2. This CDR3 comprises 16 residues. The V and J ends lost 0 bases and 5 bases, in that order; junction bases with no gene match: 10. The V gene's germline CDR1 is DFQATT and CDR2 SNEGSKA (reference sequence).

This clonotype was recorded many times. V and J are TRBV5-1 and TRBJ2-2; D is ambiguous. Trimming cost V 2 bases and J 0 bases, with 8 bases left between them. The CDR3 spans 15 residues. The germline V gene has CDR1 SGHRS and CDR2 YFSETQ. CDR3 amino acids: CASSFRLANTGELFF. DNA for the CDR3: TGCGCCAGCAGCTTCAGGCTAGCGAACACCGGGGAGCTGTTTTTT.

This clonotype was recorded at least ten times. The V call is TRBV10-3, the J call TRBJ1-1, with D unresolved. V was pared by 0 bases and J by 4 bases, with 12 bases between. From germline, CDR1 is ENHRY and CDR2 SYGVKD. The CDR3 is 15 residues long. CDR3 sequence (DNA): TGTGCCATCAGTGAGTCGAATGGCCGGAGCACTGAAGCTTTCTTT. Its protein is CAISESNGRSTEAFF.

This clonotype was observed many times. The chain has TRBV5-1 and TRBJ2-1; 8 bases are a match to TRBD2. Germline trimming cut 0 bases from V and 5 bases from J; bases unmatched to any gene: 4. Germline V gene lookup returns CDR1 SGHRS and CDR2 YFSETQ. This CDR3 is built from 15 residues. CDR3 protein: CASSLDGREDNEQFF. CDR3 DNA: TGCGCCAGCAGCTTGGATGGGCGGGAGGACAATGAGCAGTTCTTC.

This clonotype showed up many times. The chain links TRBV5-1 to TRBJ2-5, with D hard to call. Germline loops: CDR1 SGHRS, CDR2 YFSETQ. CDR3 length equals 11 residues. The V end lost 4 bases, the J end lost 6 bases, and 7 bases lay between the germline ends. CDR3 DNA sequence: TGCGCCAGCAGCCGCTCCCAGACCCAGTACTTC. Its protein is CASSRSQTQYF.

Remarks on this clonotype: A clone one base away is much larger, so this may be a read error. The gene calls are TRBV20-1 and TRBJ2-2; D remains ambiguous. The CDR3 consists of 12 residues. CDR1 DFQATT and CDR2 SNEGSKA come from the germline V gene (reference sequence). V gave up 3 bases and J gave up 4 bases, with 6 bases separating them. The CDR3: CSARTGTGELFF. For the CDR3, the DNA is TGCAGTGCTAGGACGGGCACCGGGGAGCTGTTTTTT.

This clonotype has ten or more counts. This chain links TRBV5-1 with TRBJ2-1; D uncertain. Trimming stripped 1 base from V and 5 bases from J, with 13 bases between. The CDR3 consists of 15 residues. Germline V gene lookup returns CDR1 SGHRS and CDR2 YFSETQ. The CDR3 here is CASSLMGLGNNEQFF. The CDR3 coding sequence is TGCGCCAGCAGCTTGATGGGGTTAGGTAACAATGAGCAGTTCTTC.

This clonotype was seen a few times. The chain links TRBV5-1 to TRBJ1-2, with D hard to call. The germline CDR1 and CDR2 sequences are SGHRS and YFSETQ. V gave up 6 bases and J gave up 0 bases, with 12 bases separating them. The CDR3 totals 14 residues. The CDR3 protein is CASNEGKANYGYTF. The CDR3 coding sequence is TGCGCCAGCAACGAGGGAAAGGCTAACTATGGCTACACCTTC.

This clonotype was observed at least ten times. The chain employs TRBV7-2 and TRBJ1-2; D is perhaps TRBD1 (5 bases). The CDR3 is 18 residues long. Deletions cut 5 bases from V and 1 base from J, with 23 bases between. Germline CDR1 is SGHTA and CDR2 is FQGNSA. This CDR3 reads CASSPRRGLGSSNYGYTF. CDR3 nucleotides: TGTGCCAGCAGCCCTCGGAGGGGTTTGGGCAGCAGTAACTATGGCTACACCTTC.

This clonotype was observed a few times. The V gene is TRBV4-3, the J gene TRBJ1-2; D not certain. Germline V lookup: CDR1 LGHNA, CDR2 YSLEER. With 0 bases removed from V and 8 bases from J, the gap between germline ends came to 10 bases. The length of the CDR3 is 13 residues. The CDR3 spells CASSQDFNKGYTF. Written as DNA, the CDR3 is TGCGCCAGCAGCCAAGATTTTAACAAAGGCTACACCTTC.

The rearrangement uses TRBV12-3 or TRBV12-4 and TRBJ1-1; TRBD1 matches 9 bases. The junction had 5 bases not matched to a gene; V was cut back by 5 bases and J by 1 base. This CDR3 region has 15 residues. The CDR3 coding sequence is TGTGCCAGCAGTGCCTGGGACAGGGAGAACACTGAAGCTTTCTTT. Translating it yields CASSAWDRENTEAFF.

V and J are TRBV3-1 and TRBJ1-2; D is ambiguous. The ends were cut back, 0 bases at V and 0 bases at J, with 5 bases in the middle. The germline gives CDR1 LGHDT, CDR2 YNNKEL (reference sequence). CDR3 length equals 14 residues. Here the CDR3 reads CASSQDQANYGYTF. CDR3 bases: TGTGCCAGCAGCCAAGATCAGGCTAACTATGGCTACACCTTC.

This clonotype has at least ten counts. This chain connects TRBV9 to TRBJ2-1; TRBD1 matches 8 bases. The germline gives CDR1 SGDLS, CDR2 YYNGEE. This CDR3 comprises 14 residues. J lost 12 bases, V lost 3 bases, and 11 bases had no gene match. CDR3 residues: CASSARPLDRGQFF. CDR3 in DNA: TGTGCCAGCAGCGCCCGGCCCCTCGACAGGGGGCAGTTCTTC.

This clonotype was found many times. The chain is built from TRBV6-6 and TRBJ1-2, with 8 bases lining up with TRBD1. This CDR3 is 13 amino acids long. Germline CDR1 MNHNY, CDR2 SVGAGI (reference sequence). J lost 6 bases, V lost 5 bases, and 5 bases had no gene match. CDR3: CASSLGQEDGYTF. CDR3 bases: TGTGCCAGCAGTCTGGGACAGGAGGATGGCTACACCTTC.

There are many counts of this clonotype. This chain uses TRBV19 with TRBJ1-5; D may be TRBD1 (5 bases). Per the germline V gene, CDR1 is LNHDA and CDR2 is SQIVND (reference sequence). The CDR3 has 14 residues. The V gene lost 5 bases and the J gene lost 4 bases, with 12 bases spanning the gap. DNA of the CDR3: TGTGCCAGTAGTCGGACATTGGAGAATCAGCCCCAGCATTTT. Translation gives CASSRTLENQPQHF.

Ten or more counts support this clonotype. This sequence joins TRBV7-9 and TRBJ1-2, with 12 bases identical to TRBD1. The germline gives CDR1 SEHNR, CDR2 FQNEAQ (reference sequence). This CDR3 comprises 16 residues. With 5 bases clipped from V and 6 bases from J, the junction kept 10 bases outside the gene matches. CDR3 region: CASSLRDRGRLDGYTF. The CDR3 bases are TGTGCCAGCAGCCTCAGGGACAGGGGGCGCTTGGATGGCTACACCTTC.

Many counts were recorded for this clonotype. The genes are TRBV9 and TRBJ2-1; 8 bases align to TRBD2. The CDR3 runs 16 residues. J lost 3 bases, V lost 0 bases, and 5 bases had no gene match. Per germline, CDR1 SGDLS and CDR2 YYNGEE. The CDR3 nucleotides are TGTGCCAGCAGCGTAGGTGCGGGGGGAGACTACAATGAGCAGTTCTTC. Residues: CASSVGAGGDYNEQFF.

This clonotype was recorded a few times. The rearrangement links TRBV3-1 to TRBJ2-1; possibly TRBD2 for D (7 bases). With 4 bases removed from V and 4 bases from J, the gap between germline ends came to 20 bases. This CDR3 comprises 17 residues. Germline V CDR1 and CDR2: LGHDT, YNNKEL (reference sequence). The CDR3 is CASSLLGGSGVYNEQFF. CDR3 in DNA: TGTGCCAGCAGCCTCCTGGGGGGCAGCGGGGTATACAATGAGCAGTTCTTC.

This clonotype was observed many times. The gene calls are TRBV6-1 and TRBJ2-3; D is undetermined. In germline, CDR1 is MNHNS, CDR2 SASEGT. This CDR3 has 12 amino acids. Deletions cut 6 bases from V and 2 bases from J, with 6 bases between. The CDR3 protein is CASSGITDTQYF. The CDR3 DNA reads TGTGCCAGCAGCGGAATCACAGATACGCAGTATTTT.

This clonotype was recorded at least ten times. J is TRBJ1-2 and V is TRBV29-1, with D uncertain. This CDR3 spans 11 amino acids. V lost 4 bases to trimming and J lost 7 bases, with 10 bases between them. CDR1 and CDR2 from the germline V gene are SQVTM and ANQGSEA. The CDR3 reads CSVVSGVGYTF. For the CDR3, the DNA is TGCAGCGTTGTGTCGGGAGTTGGCTACACCTTC.

This clonotype was counted many times. The V gene is TRBV27, the J gene TRBJ2-2; D remains ambiguous. This CDR3 is 15 amino acids long. CDR1 and CDR2 from the germline V gene are MNHEY and SMNVEV (reference sequence). Between the trimmed V and J ends, which lost 6 bases and 4 bases, there was a span of 15 bases. The CDR3, as DNA: TGTGCCAGCAGCAAGTTCACCGACGGCACCGGGGAGCTGTTTTTT. It codes for CASSKFTDGTGELFF.

This clonotype was recorded many times. The J gene is TRBJ1-5, the V gene TRBV29-1, with D hard to call. Germline lookup yields CDR1 SQVTM and CDR2 ANQGSEA. The CDR3 runs 13 residues. V was cut by 4 bases and J by 2 bases, with 9 bases left in between. The DNA of the CDR3 is TGCAGCGTTGGAGACGAGGGCAATCAGCCCCAGCATTTT. Amino acid sequence: CSVGDEGNQPQHF.

This clonotype was found many times. V usage is TRBV7-2 and J usage is TRBJ2-1; the D gene is possibly TRBD1 (5 bases). V was pared by 1 base and J by 0 bases, with 10 bases between. The CDR3 is 16 amino acids. Germline V gene lookup returns CDR1 SGHTA and CDR2 FQGNSA. This chain's CDR3 is CASSLEGFFSYNEQFF. The CDR3 nucleotides are TGTGCCAGCAGCTTAGAGGGGTTTTTCTCCTACAATGAGCAGTTCTTC.

Remarks on this clonotype: At one boundary the junction diverges from the germline segment, which might be a read error. The chain is built from TRBV7-2 and TRBJ1-6; maybe TRBD1 (6 bases). Germline V CDR1 and CDR2: SGHTA, FQGNSA. CDR3 length: 13 amino acids. The CDR3 sequence is CASSGTFSSTLNF. In DNA, the CDR3 is TGTGCCAGTTCCGGGACATTTAGTTCAACCCTCAACTTT.

This clonotype occurred many times. The chain recombines TRBV10-2 with TRBJ2-1; perhaps TRBD1 as D (6 bases). Germline CDR1 reads WSHSY; CDR2 reads SAAADI. This CDR3 spans 12 amino acids. Deletions cut 8 bases from V and 8 bases from J, with 13 bases between. The CDR3 DNA follows: TGCGCCAGCCGACAGGATGTGTATGAGCAGTTCTTC. It is translated as CASRQDVYEQFF.

This clonotype was recorded many times. The rearrangement links TRBV12-3 or TRBV12-4 to TRBJ2-7, with a possible D match to TRBD1 (6 bases). The CDR3 extends over 12 amino acids. The ends were cut back, 5 bases at V and 4 bases at J, with 9 bases in the middle. CDR3 sequence (DNA): TGTGCCAGCAGTACCCAGGGGTACGAGCAGTACTTC. Translated: CASSTQGYEQYF.